This section outlines one T cell receptor beta chain sequence together with its context. Its recognized antigen is unknown. Per-base quality was not reported, and no clone a single base away is much larger than it. This sample was taken from a study of blood T cell repertoires in COVID-19 (dated by TCRdb to the early 2020s). The study in broad terms: Samples covering the acute and convalescent phases of COVID-19 were provided by collaborators in the United States, Italy and Spain. The material from the prospective study consisted of cDNA or gDNA derived from T cells, B-cell-depleted T cells, or PBMCs. Subjects who had been exposed to COVID-19, were actively infected with it, or had recovered from it provided the deeply sampled blood TCRbeta repertoires that made up the dataset. A freely available public database, intended as a resource for researchers studying the immune response to SARS-CoV-2, is where the repertoires were released. Samples were obtained from the ongoing ImmuneRACE study (first 160 participants) and from over 1,000 subjects provided by 6 global collaborators. A de-identified subject ID, COVID-19 status, age in years and sex were almost always included in the sample metadata. Where available, HLA class I and class II types were obtained from metadata supplied by the sample provider rather than from assay-based typing.

TCRbeta CDR3 regions were amplified from genomic DNA using the immunoSEQ Assay, a bias-controlled multiplex PCR. The authors processed their data as follows. Nucleated cell counts per sample were estimated from amplification of reference gene primers within the assay. To quantify the absolute abundance of each unique TCRbeta CDR3 rearrangement, sequence reads were collapsed and filtered. For each sample, productive Simpson clonality was calculated as the square root of Simpson's diversity index over productive rearrangements. As stored in TCRdb, this immuneACCESS dataset retains in-frame rearrangements with V and J assigned. A fraction of the clones does not appear; measured against another copy, unresolved V genes explain less than half of the discrepancy, and the remainder lacks a known reason. That table furnishes V, J and clone size, whereas the DNA furnished D and trimming. The sample profile shows about 88,000 clones; approximately 90% of them were found once. The ten biggest clones cover over 1.5% of the sample.

Looking up the germline V gene yields CDR1 MNHEY and CDR2 SVGEGT. Compared with germline, V lacks 5 bases and J lacks 2 bases; bases without a gene match: 10. The cysteine opens and the phenylalanine closes a CDR3 of 16 amino acids. The DNA shown is the 48-base CDR3, in frame from base 1. Collaborating institutions collected whole blood in K2EDTA tubes following their own protocols. Collaborator samples were shipped for TCRbeta analysis as frozen whole blood, isolated PBMCs, or DNA extracted from either sample type. Results the study describes overall, beyond this receptor: How much clinical and demographic metadata was included differed by source and by participant, and the metadata was provided uncurated.

The rearrangement combines TRBV6-2 or TRBV6-3 with TRBJ2-3; TRBD2 aligns with 7 central bases. Sequenced: peripheral blood. The TCR sequence derives from a man in his 60s with acute or convalescent COVID-19. The nucleotide sequence reads TGTGCCAGCAGTCAGACACTAGCGATTTCCACAGATACGCAGTATTTT. It translates as CASSQTLAISTDTQYF.